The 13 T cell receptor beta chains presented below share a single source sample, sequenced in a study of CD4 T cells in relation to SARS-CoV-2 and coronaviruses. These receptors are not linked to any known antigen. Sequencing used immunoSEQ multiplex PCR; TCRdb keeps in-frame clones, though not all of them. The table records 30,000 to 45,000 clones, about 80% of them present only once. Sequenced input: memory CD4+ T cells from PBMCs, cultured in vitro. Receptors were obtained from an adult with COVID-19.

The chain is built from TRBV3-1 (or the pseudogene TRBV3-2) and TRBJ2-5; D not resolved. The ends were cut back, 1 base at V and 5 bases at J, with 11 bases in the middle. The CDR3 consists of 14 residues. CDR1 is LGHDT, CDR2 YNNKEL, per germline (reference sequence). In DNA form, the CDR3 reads TGTGCCAGCAGCCAAGTATCCCTCCCGGAGACCCAGTACTTC. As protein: CASSQVSLPETQYF.

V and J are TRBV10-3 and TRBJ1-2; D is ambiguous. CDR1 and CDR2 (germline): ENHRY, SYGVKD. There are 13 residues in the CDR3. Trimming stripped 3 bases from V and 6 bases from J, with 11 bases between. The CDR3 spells CAISERQTDGYTF. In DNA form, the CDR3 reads TGTGCCATCAGTGAAAGGCAGACTGATGGCTACACCTTC.

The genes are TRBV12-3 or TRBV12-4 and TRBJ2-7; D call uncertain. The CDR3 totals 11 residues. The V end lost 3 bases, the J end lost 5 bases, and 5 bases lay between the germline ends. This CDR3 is CASSLTDEQYF. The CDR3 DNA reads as TGTGCCAGCAGTTTGACGGACGAGCAGTACTTC.

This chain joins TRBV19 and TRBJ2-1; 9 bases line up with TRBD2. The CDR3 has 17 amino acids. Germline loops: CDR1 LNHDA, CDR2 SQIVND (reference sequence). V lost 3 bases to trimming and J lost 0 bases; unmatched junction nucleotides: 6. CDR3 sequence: CASSILTSGLSYNEQFF. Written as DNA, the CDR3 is TGTGCCAGTAGTATCTTGACTAGCGGCCTCTCCTACAATGAGCAGTTCTTC.

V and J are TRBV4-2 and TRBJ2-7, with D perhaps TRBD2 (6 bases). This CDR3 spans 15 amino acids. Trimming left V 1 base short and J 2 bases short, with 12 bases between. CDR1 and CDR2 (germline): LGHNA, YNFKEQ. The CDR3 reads CASSQGGDSPYEQYF. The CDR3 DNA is TGTGCCAGCAGCCAAGGGGGGGACTCACCCTACGAGCAGTACTTC.

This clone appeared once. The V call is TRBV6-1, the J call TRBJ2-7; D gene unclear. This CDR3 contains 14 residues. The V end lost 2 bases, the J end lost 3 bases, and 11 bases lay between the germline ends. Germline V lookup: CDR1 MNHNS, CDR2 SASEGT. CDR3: CASSETIIVYEQYF. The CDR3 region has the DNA TGTGCCAGCAGTGAAACTATTATAGTCTACGAGCAGTACTTC.

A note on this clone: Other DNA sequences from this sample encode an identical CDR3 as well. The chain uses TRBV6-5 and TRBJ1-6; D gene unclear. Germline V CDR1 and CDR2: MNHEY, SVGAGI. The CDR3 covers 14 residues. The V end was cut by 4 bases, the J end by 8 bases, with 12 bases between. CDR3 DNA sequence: TGTGCCAGCAGTTTCCGAGATAAGGATTCACCCCTCCACTTT. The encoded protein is CASSFRDKDSPLHF.

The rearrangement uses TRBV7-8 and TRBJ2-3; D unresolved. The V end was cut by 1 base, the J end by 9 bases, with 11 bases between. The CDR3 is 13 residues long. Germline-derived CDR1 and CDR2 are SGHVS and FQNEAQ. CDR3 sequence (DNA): TGTGCCAGCAGCTTAGGGCCCACTGGGACGCAGTATTTT. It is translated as CASSLGPTGTQYF. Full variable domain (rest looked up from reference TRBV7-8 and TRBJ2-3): GAGVSQSPRYKVAKRGQDVALRCDPISGHVSLFWYQQALGQGPEFLTYFQNEAQLDKSGLPSDRFFAERPEGSVSTLKIQRTQQEDSAVYLCASSLGPTGTQYFGPGTRLTVL.

The CDR3 loop is CASSNHLREDTQYF. Here the CDR3 DNA reads TGTGCCAGCAGCAATCATCTGAGGGAAGATACGCAGTATTTT. The V and J genes are TRBV21-1 and TRBJ2-3; the listed D gene, TRBD2, was not tested against the DNA. TRBV21-1 is noted as a pseudogene. The CDR3 extends over 14 amino acids.

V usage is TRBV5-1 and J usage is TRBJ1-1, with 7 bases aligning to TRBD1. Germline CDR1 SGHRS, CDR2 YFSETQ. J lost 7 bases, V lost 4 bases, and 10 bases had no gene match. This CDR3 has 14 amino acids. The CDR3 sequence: CASSAGTDRVEAFF. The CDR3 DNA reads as TGCGCCAGCAGCGCAGGGACAGATCGAGTTGAAGCTTTCTTT.

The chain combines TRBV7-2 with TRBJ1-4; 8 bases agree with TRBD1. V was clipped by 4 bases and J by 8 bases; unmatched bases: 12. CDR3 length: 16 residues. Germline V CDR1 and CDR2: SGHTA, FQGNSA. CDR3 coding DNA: TGTGCCAGCAGCTCCCGGAGAGCCGGGACAGGCGAAAAACTGTTTTTT. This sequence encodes CASSSRRAGTGEKLFF. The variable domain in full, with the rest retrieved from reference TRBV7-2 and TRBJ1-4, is GAGVSQSPSNKVTEKGKDVELRCDPISGHTALYWYRQSLGQGLEFLIYFQGNSAPDKSGLPSDRFSAERTGGSVSTLTIQRTQQEDSAVYLCASSSRRAGTGEKLFFGSGTQLSVL.

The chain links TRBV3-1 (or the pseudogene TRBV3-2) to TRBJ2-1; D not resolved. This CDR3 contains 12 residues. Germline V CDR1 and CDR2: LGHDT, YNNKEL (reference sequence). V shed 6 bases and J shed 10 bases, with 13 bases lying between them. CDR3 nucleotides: TGTGCCAGCAGTGCTTATCCGCAGGAGCAGTTCTTC. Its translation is CASSAYPQEQFF.

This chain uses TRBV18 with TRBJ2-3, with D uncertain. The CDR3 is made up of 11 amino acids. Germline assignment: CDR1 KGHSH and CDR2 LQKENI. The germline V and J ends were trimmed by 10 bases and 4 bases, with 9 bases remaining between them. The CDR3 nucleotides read TGTGCCACCATCCTTGCAGATACGCAGTATTTT. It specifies CATILADTQYF.